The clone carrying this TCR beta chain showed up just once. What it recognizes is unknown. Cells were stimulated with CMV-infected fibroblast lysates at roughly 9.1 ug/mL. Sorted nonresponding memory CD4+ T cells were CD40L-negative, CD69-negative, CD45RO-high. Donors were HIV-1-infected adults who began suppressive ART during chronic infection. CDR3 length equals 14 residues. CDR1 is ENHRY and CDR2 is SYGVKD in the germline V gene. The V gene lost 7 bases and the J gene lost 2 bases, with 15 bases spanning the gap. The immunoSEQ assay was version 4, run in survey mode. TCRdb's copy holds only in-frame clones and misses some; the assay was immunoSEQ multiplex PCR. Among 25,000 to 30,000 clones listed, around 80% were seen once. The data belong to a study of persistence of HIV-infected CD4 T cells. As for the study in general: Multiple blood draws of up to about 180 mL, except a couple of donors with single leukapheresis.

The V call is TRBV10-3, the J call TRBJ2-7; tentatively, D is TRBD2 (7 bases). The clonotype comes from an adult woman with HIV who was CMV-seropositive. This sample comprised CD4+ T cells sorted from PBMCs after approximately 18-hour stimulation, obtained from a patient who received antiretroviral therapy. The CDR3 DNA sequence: TGTGCCATCACCCCTGGCGGGGGCACCTACGAGCAGTACTTC. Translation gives CAITPGGGTYEQYF.